These 19 T cell receptor beta chains originate from one sample sequenced in a study of blood T cell repertoires in COVID-19. Some clones are missing from TCRdb's copy, which holds only in-frame ones; the method was immunoSEQ multiplex PCR. The sample lists 200,000 to 250,000 clones, 75% to 95% occurring once. Sequencing used PBMCs or T cells enriched from blood (not recorded which). The receptors shown here come from a woman between 18 and 29 years old who had recovered from COVID-19.

A single count supports this clone. The V gene is TRBV28, the J gene TRBJ2-7; TRBD1 agrees at 7 bases. The CDR3 extends over 14 amino acids. Losses at the gene ends were 10 bases for V and 2 bases for J; bases not matched to a gene: 11. Germline V gives CDR1 MDHEN, CDR2 SYDVKM. CDR3 loop: CATFDRAGTYEQYF. The CDR3 DNA follows: TGTGCCACCTTCGACAGGGCAGGAACCTACGAGCAGTACTTC. Full variable domain (rest looked up from reference TRBV28 and TRBJ2-7): DVKVTQSSRYLVKRTGEKVFLECVQDMDHENMFWYRQDPGLGLRLIYFSYDVKMKEKGDIPEGYSVSREKKERFSLILESASTNQTSMYLCATFDRAGTYEQYFGPGTRLTVT.

The chain is built from TRBV6-1 and TRBJ2-1, with 10 bases aligning to TRBD2. Germline trimming cut 2 bases from V and 6 bases from J; bases unmatched to any gene: 10. The length of the CDR3 is 17 residues. Germline loops: CDR1 MNHNS, CDR2 SASEGT. CDR3 in amino acids: CASSESPRLAGSNEQFF. The CDR3 DNA follows: TGTGCCAGCAGTGAAAGCCCTAGACTAGCGGGTAGCAATGAGCAGTTCTTC.

V and J are TRBV15 and TRBJ1-2; D remains unclear. This CDR3 is built from 12 residues. The V end was cut by 5 bases, the J end by 7 bases, with 11 bases between. CDR1 LNHNV and CDR2 YYDKDF come from the germline V gene (reference sequence). CDR3 in DNA: TGTGCCACCAGCCCTACGAATGGTGGCTACACCTTC. Protein: CATSPTNGGYTF. The entire variable domain, with the rest obtained from reference TRBV15 and TRBJ1-2, is as follows: DAMVIQNPRYQVTQFGKPVTLSCSQTLNHNVMYWYQQKSSQAPKLLFHYYDKDFNNEADTPDNFQSRRPNTSFCFLDIRSPGLGDTAMYLCATSPTNGGYTFGSGTRLTVV.

The chain joins TRBV11-2 to TRBJ2-7; 9 nucleotides align to TRBD1. CDR1 and CDR2 from the germline V gene are SGHAT and FQNNGV. The CDR3 length is 17 residues. The ends lost 2 bases at V and 0 bases at J; junction bases unmatched: 8. CDR3 in amino acids: CASSLLVGQGPSYEQYF. CDR3 nucleotide sequence: TGTGCCAGCAGCTTACTGGTTGGACAGGGGCCCTCCTACGAGCAGTACTTC. The full variable domain, rest sourced from reference TRBV11-2 and TRBJ2-7, is EAGVAQSPRYKIIEKRQSVAFWCNPISGHATLYWYQQILGQGPKLLIQFQNNGVVDDSQLPKDRFSAERLKGVDSTLKIQPAKLEDSAVYLCASSLLVGQGPSYEQYFGPGTRLTVT.

V usage is TRBV2 and J usage is TRBJ1-1; 8 positions match TRBD1. J lost 4 bases, V lost 5 bases, and 12 bases had no gene match. Germline V gene data show CDR1 as SNHLY and CDR2 as FYNNEI. CDR3 size: 16 residues. The CDR3 nucleotides read TGTGCCAGCAGTAAATTAACAGGGGGAGGAGGCACTGAAGCTTTCTTT. Its protein is CASSKLTGGGGTEAFF.

This clone was seen only a few times. V usage is TRBV5-5 and J usage is TRBJ1-6; TRBD1 is a possible D gene (5 bases). In germline, CDR1 is SGHKS, CDR2 YYEKEE (reference sequence). The CDR3 spans 14 residues. V dropped 1 base and J dropped 10 bases, with 12 bases sitting between them. Here the CDR3 reads CASSLNRGGSPLHF. DNA for the CDR3: TGTGCCAGCAGCTTGAATAGGGGAGGGTCACCCCTCCACTTT.

V usage is TRBV5-1 and J usage is TRBJ2-7; 8 nucleotides agree with TRBD2. Germline lookup yields CDR1 SGHRS and CDR2 YFSETQ. The CDR3 consists of 12 residues. The CDR3 DNA reads TGCGGGGGGAAGCTAGCGGGTTACGAGCAGTACTTC. Its protein product is CGGKLAGYEQYF.

V and J are TRBV18 and TRBJ1-1; the D is unclear. The CDR3 is 12 residues long. Per germline, CDR1 KGHSH and CDR2 LQKENI. Trimming took 3 bases from V and 11 from J, leaving 13 bases between them. The CDR3 reads CASSPSGERAFF. CDR3 coding DNA: TGTGCCAGCTCACCTTCGGGAGAACGGGCTTTCTTT.

V usage is TRBV7-6 and J usage is TRBJ2-3; TRBD2 is a possible D gene (6 bases). Germline CDR1 reads SGHVS; CDR2 reads FNYEAQ. V was shortened by 6 bases and J by 9 bases, with 13 bases between the two germline ends. The CDR3 is made up of 12 amino acids. CDR3 sequence reads: CASSPGVGTQYF. The CDR3, as DNA: TGTGCCAGCAGTCCGGGAGTGGGCACGCAGTATTTT.

The gene calls are TRBV11-1 and TRBJ2-3, with 8 bases fitting TRBD2. Germline V gives CDR1 SGHAT, CDR2 FQDESV (reference sequence). The junction had 11 bases not matched to a gene; V was cut back by 5 bases and J by 4 bases. This CDR3 spans 16 amino acids. CDR3 DNA: TGTGCCAGCAGCCCCGCACCGGGACTAGGGCCAGATACGCAGTATTTT. Its protein is CASSPAPGLGPDTQYF. Full variable domain (remainder filled in from reference TRBV11-1 and TRBJ2-3): EAEVAQSPRYKITEKSQAVAFWCDPISGHATLYWYRQILGQGPELLVQFQDESVVDDSQLPKDRFSAERLKGVDSTLKIQPAELGDSAMYLCASSPAPGLGPDTQYFGPGTRLTVL.

This clone was observed a single time. The rearrangement uses TRBV6-6 and TRBJ1-6; tentative D call: TRBD1 (5 bases). Per the germline V gene, CDR1 is MNHNY and CDR2 is SVGAGI (reference sequence). The V gene lost 2 bases and the J gene lost 11 bases, with 13 bases spanning the gap. This CDR3 contains 14 residues. CDR3: CASSYPDQGAPLHF. The DNA of the CDR3 is TGTGCCAGCAGTTACCCGGACCAGGGCGCACCCCTCCACTTT.

The chain carries TRBV4-1 and TRBJ2-3; 14 nucleotides match TRBD2. The V gene's germline CDR1 is MGHRA and CDR2 YSYEKL. The V segment lost 0 bases and the J segment 1 base; nucleotides outside the gene matches: 15. The CDR3 is made up of 22 amino acids. CDR3 nucleotides: TGCGCCAGCAGCCAAGAAACCGAGGGACTAGCGGGAGACAAATCCCGCACAGATACGCAGTATTTT. Its protein product is CASSQETEGLAGDKSRTDTQYF.

The chain carries TRBV5-1 and TRBJ2-2; TRBD1 aligns across 7 bases. Germline V gives CDR1 SGHRS, CDR2 YFSETQ. Unmatched junction bases numbered 1, after V lost 5 bases and J lost 9 bases. The CDR3 contains 11 residues. The CDR3 DNA follows: TGCGCCAGCAGACAGGGGTGGGAGCTGTTTTTT. It translates to CASRQGWELFF.

V and J are TRBV7-9 and TRBJ1-4; 7 nucleotides agree with TRBD1. V lost 1 base to trimming and J lost 16 bases; unmatched junction nucleotides: 6. The germline V gene encodes CDR1 SEHNR and CDR2 FQNEAQ (reference sequence). There are 12 residues in the CDR3. CDR3 sequence: CASSLDDRAPFF. The CDR3 nucleotides are TGTGCCAGCAGCTTAGACGACAGGGCGCCGTTTTTT.

The V and J genes are TRBV4-1 and TRBJ1-2, with unresolved D. Trimming removed 4 bases at V and 3 bases at J, with 24 bases between. CDR3 length: 18 residues. From germline, CDR1 is MGHRA and CDR2 YSYEKL. In DNA, the CDR3 is TGCGCCAGCAGCCTAAGGCCGTCGGCGGGGATGGCCGACTATGGCTACACCTTC. Residues: CASSLRPSAGMADYGYTF.

The chain carries TRBV7-9 and TRBJ1-1, with 7 bases fitting TRBD1. V trimming: 2 bases; J trimming: 4 bases; junction bases outside the gene matches: 7. Per germline, CDR1 SEHNR and CDR2 FQNEAQ (reference sequence). CDR3 length: 15 residues. The CDR3 nucleotides are TGTGCCAGCAGCTTAAAGGGGGCGGCGGGCACTGAAGCTTTCTTT. Protein: CASSLKGAAGTEAFF. Complete variable domain (other parts from reference TRBV7-9 and TRBJ1-1): DTGVSQNPRHKITKRGQNVTFRCDPISEHNRLYWYRQTLGQGPEFLTYFQNEAQLEKSRLLSDRFSAERPKGSFSTLEIQRTEQGDSAMYLCASSLKGAAGTEAFFGQGTRLTVV.

This chain joins TRBV7-9 and TRBJ2-1, with D maybe TRBD1 (5 bases). Germline values: CDR1 SEHNR, CDR2 FQNEAQ (reference sequence). This CDR3 is 14 amino acids long. The V end lost 3 bases, the J end lost 6 bases, and 12 bases lay between the germline ends. This chain's CDR3 is CASSFGLDSNEQFF. CDR3 sequence (DNA): TGTGCCAGCAGCTTTGGCCTAGACAGCAATGAGCAGTTCTTC.

The chain uses TRBV2 and TRBJ2-3; D might be TRBD2 (6 bases). CDR1 is SNHLY, CDR2 FYNNEI, per germline. CDR3 length: 16 residues. Trimming removed 6 bases from V and 1 base from J, with 17 bases in between. The CDR3 protein is CASRKLRSGGTDTQYF. The CDR3 DNA follows: TGTGCCAGCAGAAAGTTGCGCTCGGGAGGCACAGATACGCAGTATTTT.

The chain carries TRBV5-1 and TRBJ2-3, with D perhaps TRBD2 (5 bases). The germline V gene encodes CDR1 SGHRS and CDR2 YFSETQ. The CDR3 has 15 amino acids. V lost 2 bases and J lost 0, with 10 bases in between. The DNA for the CDR3 is TGCGCCAGCAGCTTCAACAGCGGAAGCACAGATACGCAGTATTTT. Encoded protein: CASSFNSGSTDTQYF.